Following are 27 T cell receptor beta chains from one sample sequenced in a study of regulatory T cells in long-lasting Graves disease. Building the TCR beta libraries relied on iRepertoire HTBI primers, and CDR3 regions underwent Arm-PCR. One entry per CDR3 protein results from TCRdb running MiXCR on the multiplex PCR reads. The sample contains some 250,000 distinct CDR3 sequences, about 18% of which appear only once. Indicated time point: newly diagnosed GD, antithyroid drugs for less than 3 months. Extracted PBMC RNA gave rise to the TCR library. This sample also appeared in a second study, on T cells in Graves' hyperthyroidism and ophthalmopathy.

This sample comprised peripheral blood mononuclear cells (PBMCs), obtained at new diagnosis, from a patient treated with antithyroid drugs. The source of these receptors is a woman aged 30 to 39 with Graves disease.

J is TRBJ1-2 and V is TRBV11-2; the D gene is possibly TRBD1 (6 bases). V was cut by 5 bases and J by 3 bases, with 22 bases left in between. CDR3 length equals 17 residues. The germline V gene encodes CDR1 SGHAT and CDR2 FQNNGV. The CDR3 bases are TGTGCCAGCAGCACCCTCGGTCGGGGAGGGGGAGACTATGGCTACACCTTC. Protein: CASSTLGRGGGDYGYTF.

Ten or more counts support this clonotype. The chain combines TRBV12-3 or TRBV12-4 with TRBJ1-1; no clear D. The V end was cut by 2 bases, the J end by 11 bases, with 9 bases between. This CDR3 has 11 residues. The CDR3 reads CASSLSRRAFF. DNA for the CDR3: TGTGCCAGCAGTTTATCGAGACGGGCTTTCTTT.

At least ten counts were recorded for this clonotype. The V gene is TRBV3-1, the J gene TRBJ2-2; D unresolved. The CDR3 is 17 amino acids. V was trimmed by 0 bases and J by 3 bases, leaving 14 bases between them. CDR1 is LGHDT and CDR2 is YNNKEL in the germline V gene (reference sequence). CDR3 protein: CASSQDVTELDTGELFF. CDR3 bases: TGTGCCAGCAGCCAAGATGTGACGGAGCTGGACACCGGGGAGCTGTTTTTT.

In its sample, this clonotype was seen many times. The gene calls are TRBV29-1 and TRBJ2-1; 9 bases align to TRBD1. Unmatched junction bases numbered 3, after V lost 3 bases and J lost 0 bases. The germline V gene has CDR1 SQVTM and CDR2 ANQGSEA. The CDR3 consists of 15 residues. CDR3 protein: CSVDGTGNSYNEQFF. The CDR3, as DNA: TGCAGCGTTGACGGGACAGGGAACTCCTACAATGAGCAGTTCTTC.

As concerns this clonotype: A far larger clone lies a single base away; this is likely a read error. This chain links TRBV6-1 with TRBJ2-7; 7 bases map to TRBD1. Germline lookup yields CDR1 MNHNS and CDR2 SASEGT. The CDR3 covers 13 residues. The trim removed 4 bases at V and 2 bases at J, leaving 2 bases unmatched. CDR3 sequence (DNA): TGTGCCAGCAGTGCCGGGACAGCCTACGAGCAGTACTTC. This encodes CASSAGTAYEQYF.

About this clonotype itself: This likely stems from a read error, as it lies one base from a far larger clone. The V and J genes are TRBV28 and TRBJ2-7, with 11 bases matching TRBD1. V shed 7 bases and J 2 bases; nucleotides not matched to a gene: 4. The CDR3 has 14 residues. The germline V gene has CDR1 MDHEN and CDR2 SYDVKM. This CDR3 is CASNPGQGAYEQYF. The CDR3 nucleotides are TGTGCCAGCAACCCGGGACAGGGGGCCTACGAGCAGTACTTC.

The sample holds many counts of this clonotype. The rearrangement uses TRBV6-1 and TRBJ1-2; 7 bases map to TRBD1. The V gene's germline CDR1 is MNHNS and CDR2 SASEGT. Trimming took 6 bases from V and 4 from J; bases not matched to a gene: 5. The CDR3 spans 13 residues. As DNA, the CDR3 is TGTGCCAGCAGCTGGGGACAGCTCTATGGCTACACCTTC. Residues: CASSWGQLYGYTF.

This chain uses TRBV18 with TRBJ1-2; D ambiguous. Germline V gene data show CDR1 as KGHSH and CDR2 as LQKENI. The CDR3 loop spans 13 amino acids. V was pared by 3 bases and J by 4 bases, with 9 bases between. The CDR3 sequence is CASSPPDRYGYTF. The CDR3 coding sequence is TGTGCCAGCTCACCTCCCGACCGCTATGGCTACACCTTC.

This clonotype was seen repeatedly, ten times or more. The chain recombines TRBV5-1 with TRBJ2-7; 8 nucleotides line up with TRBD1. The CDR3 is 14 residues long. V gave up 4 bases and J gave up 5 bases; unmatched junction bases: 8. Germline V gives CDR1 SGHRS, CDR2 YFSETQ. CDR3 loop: CASSRKTGADEQYF. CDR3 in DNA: TGCGCCAGCAGCAGGAAGACAGGGGCTGACGAGCAGTACTTC.

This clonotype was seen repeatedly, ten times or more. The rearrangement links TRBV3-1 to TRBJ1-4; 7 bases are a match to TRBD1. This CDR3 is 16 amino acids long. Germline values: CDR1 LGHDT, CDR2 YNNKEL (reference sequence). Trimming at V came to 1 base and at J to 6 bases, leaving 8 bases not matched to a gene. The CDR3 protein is CASSQVLRTGDEKLFF. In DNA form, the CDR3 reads TGTGCCAGCAGCCAAGTGCTGAGGACAGGTGATGAAAAACTGTTTTTT.

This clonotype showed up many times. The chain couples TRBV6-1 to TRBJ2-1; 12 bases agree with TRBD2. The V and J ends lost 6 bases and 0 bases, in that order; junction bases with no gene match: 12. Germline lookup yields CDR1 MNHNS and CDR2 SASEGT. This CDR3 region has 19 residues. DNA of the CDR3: TGTGCCAGCAGGACAGGGGGCATGACTAGCGGGGGCTCCTACAATGAGCAGTTCTTC. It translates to CASRTGGMTSGGSYNEQFF.

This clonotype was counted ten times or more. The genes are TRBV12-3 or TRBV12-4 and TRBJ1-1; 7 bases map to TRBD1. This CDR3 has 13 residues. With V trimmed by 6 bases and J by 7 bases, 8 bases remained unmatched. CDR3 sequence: CASRRQGWVEAFF. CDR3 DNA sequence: TGTGCCAGCAGACGACAGGGCTGGGTTGAAGCTTTCTTT.

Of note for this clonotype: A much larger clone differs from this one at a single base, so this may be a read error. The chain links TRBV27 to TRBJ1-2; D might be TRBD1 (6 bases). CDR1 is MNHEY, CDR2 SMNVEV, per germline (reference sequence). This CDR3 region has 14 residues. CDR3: CASSLSRAPGGCTF. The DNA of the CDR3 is TGTGCCAGCAGTTTATCCCGCGCCCCGGGGGGCTGCACCTTC.

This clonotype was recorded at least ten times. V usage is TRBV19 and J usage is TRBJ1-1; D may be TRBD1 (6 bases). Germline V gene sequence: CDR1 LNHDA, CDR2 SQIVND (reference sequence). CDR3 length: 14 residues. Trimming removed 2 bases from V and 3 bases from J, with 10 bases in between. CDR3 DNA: TGTGCCAGTAGTATAACAGGGTGGCACACTGAAGCTTTCTTT. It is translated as CASSITGWHTEAFF. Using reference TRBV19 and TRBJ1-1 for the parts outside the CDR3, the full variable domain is DGGITQSPKYLFRKEGQNVTLSCEQNLNHDAMYWYRQDPGQGLRLIYYSQIVNDFQKGDIAEGYSVSREKKESFPLTVTSAQKNPTAFYLCASSITGWHTEAFFGQGTRLTVV.

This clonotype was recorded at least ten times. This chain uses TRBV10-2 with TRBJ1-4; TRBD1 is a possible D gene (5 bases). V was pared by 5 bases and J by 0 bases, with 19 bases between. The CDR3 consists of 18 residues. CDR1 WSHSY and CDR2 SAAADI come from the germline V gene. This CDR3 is CASSRYPRDPATNEKLFF. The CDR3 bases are TGCGCCAGCAGTCGTTACCCCCGGGACCCAGCAACTAATGAAAAACTGTTTTTT.

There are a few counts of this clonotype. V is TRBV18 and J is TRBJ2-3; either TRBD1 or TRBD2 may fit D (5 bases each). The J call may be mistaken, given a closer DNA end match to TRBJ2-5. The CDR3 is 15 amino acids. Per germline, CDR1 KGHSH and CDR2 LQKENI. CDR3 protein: CASSPGLGVGETQYF. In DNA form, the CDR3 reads TGTGCCAGCTCACCCGGCTTGGGGGTTGGCGAGACCCAGTACTTC.

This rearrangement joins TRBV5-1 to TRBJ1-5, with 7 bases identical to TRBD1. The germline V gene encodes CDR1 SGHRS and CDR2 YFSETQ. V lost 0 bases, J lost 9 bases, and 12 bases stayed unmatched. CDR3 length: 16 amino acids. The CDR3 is CASSLVPGGRDRPQHF. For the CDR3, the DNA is TGCGCCAGCAGCTTGGTACCAGGGGGAAGGGATCGGCCCCAGCATTTT.

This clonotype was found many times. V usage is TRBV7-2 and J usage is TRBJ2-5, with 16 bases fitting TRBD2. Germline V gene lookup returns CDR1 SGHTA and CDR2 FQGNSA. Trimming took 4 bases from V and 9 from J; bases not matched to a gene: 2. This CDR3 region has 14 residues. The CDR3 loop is CTSSWGLAGGPQYF. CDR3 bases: TGTACCAGCAGCTGGGGACTAGCGGGGGGGCCCCAGTACTTC.

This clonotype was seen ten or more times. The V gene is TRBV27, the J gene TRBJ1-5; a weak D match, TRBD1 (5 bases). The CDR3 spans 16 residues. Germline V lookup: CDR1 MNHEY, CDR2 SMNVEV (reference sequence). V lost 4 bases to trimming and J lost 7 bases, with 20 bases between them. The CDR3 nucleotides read TGTGCCAGCAGTTCTTTCCCCCTGGGGGAACGGCAGCCCCAGCATTTT. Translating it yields CASSSFPLGERQPQHF.

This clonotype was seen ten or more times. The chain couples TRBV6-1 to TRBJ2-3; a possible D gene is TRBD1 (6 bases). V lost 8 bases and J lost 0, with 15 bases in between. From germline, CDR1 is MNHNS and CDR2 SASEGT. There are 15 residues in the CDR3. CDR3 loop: CASLRTAASTDTQYF. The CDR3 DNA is TGTGCCAGCCTCAGGACAGCCGCTAGCACAGATACGCAGTATTTT.

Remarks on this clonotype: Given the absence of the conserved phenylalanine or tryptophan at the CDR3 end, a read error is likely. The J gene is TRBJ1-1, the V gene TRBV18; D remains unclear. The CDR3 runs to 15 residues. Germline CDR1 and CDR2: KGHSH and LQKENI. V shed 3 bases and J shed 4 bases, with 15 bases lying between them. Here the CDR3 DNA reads TGTGCCAGCTCACCCGGGAACCCAACTTCCACTGAAGCTTTCCTT. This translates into CASSPGNPTSTEAFL.

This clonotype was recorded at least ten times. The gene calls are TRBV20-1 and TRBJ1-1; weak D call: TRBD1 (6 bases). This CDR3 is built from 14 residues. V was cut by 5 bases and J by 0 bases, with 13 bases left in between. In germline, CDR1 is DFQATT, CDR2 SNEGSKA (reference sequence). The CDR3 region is CSAGRTEMNTEAFF. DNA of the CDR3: TGCAGTGCTGGGCGGACAGAGATGAACACTGAAGCTTTCTTT.

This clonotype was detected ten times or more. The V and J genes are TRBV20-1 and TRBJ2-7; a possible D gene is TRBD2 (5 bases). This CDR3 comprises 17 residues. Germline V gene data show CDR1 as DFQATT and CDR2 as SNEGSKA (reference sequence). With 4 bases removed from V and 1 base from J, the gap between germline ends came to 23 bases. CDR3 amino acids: CSATSAGDSGGSYEQYF. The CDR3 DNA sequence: TGCAGTGCTACCAGCGCCGGCGATTCTGGAGGTTCCTACGAGCAGTACTTC.

CDR3 protein: CSTARRGPYNEQFF. Here the CDR3 DNA reads TGCAGCACCGCCCGGCGGGGGCCCTACAATGAGCAGTTCTTC. The chain links TRBV20-1 to TRBJ2-1, with D maybe TRBD2 (7 bases). The germline CDR1 and CDR2 sequences are DFQATT and SNEGSKA (reference sequence). This CDR3 region has 14 residues.

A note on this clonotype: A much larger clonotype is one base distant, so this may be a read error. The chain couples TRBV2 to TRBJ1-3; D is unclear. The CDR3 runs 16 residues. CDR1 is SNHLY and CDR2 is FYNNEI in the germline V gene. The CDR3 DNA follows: TGTGCCAGCAGTTGGGGAGGGCTCAGCTCTGGAAGCACCATATATTTT. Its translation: CASSWGGLSSGSTIYF.

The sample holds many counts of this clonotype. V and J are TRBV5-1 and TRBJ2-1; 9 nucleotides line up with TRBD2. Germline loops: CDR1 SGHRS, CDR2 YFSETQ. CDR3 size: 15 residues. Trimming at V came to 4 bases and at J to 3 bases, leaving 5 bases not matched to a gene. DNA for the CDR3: TGCGCCAGCAGCCCTACTAGCGGGTTCTACAATGAGCAGTTCTTC. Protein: CASSPTSGFYNEQFF.

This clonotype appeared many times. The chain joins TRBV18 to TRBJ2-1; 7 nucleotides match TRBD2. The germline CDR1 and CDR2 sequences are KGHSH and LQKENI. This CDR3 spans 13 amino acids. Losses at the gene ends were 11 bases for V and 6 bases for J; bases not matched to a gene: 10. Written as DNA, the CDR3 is TGTGCCTGCTTACAGACTAGCCTCAATGAGCAGTTCTTC. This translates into CACLQTSLNEQFF.